This note documents a single T cell receptor (beta chain) sequence. Sequenced by immunoSEQ multiplex PCR; TCRdb stores in-frame clones only, minus some. The table shows about 140,000 clones, with approximately 84% occurring only once. These data come from a study of blood T cell repertoires in COVID-19. Study overall: PBMCs, B-cell-depleted T cells, or T cells provided the cDNA or gDNA that made up the material.

Germline assignment: CDR1 SGHTA and CDR2 FQGTGA. V lost 4 bases and J lost 4; bases outside the gene matches: 3. The CDR3 spans 13 residues. This rearrangement joins TRBV7-3 to TRBJ1-1; 7 bases map to TRBD1. This receptor was identified in a woman over 75 in a cohort sampled during active or convalescent COVID-19. Input material: peripheral blood. CDR3 DNA: TGTGCCAGCAGCTCCCCAGGGGGCACTGAAGCTTTCTTT. It yields the protein CASSSPGGTEAFF.